This T cell receptor beta chain is from a study of T cell responses to AZD1222 COVID-19 vaccine. General study findings and limits: In a largely white British group with more females than males, clonal diversity was possibly underestimated.

The trim removed 5 bases at V and 0 bases at J, leaving 5 bases unmatched. Germline V lookup: CDR1 SQVTM, CDR2 ANQGSEA. The CDR3 length is 14 residues. The protocol was immunoSEQ multiplex PCR, while the TCRdb copy is restricted to in-frame clones and leaves out a portion. The repertoire holds 130,000 or so clones, around 92% seen once, with under 2% in the top ten. In regard to this clone: Antigen: not known.

Sequences were derived from peripheral blood, sampled on day 0 of AZD1222 vaccination. The V call is TRBV29-1, the J call TRBJ2-7, with TRBD1 matching over 9 bases. The source of this sequence is an adult in good health. CDR3 in amino acids: CSVLTDRGSYEQYF. The CDR3 nucleotides read TGCAGCGTTCTAACGGACAGGGGCTCCTACGAGCAGTACTTC.